Included here is one T cell receptor (beta chain) sequence, with context. Its antigen is still unknown. RNA transcripts gave rise to amplified TCR beta CDR3 regions. HTBI primers were the set used in a first-round RT-PCR of the TCR CDR3. TCRdb itself ran the multiplex PCR reads through MiXCR, one entry per CDR3 protein. The sample carries about 600,000 distinct CDR3 sequences, around 16% recorded once. This entry comes from a study of T cells in Graves' hyperthyroidism and ophthalmopathy. Study findings and constraints: The blood repertoire included most of the expanded thyroid clonotypes above 0.001.

For ophthalmopathy patients, the Clinical Activity Score was at least 3 and the NOSPECS grade at least 4; duration was under 3 months. Diagnoses rested on clinical symptoms, serum thyroxine and TRAb, thyroid ultrasound and orbital computed tomography. V shed 0 bases, J shed 4 bases, and the junction held 11 bases outside the gene matches. The CDR3 sequence is 17 residues long. Germline V gene sequence: CDR1 MGHRA, CDR2 YSYEKL. V is TRBV4-1 and J is TRBJ1-2; 7 bases agree with TRBD1. Sequenced material: blood. The receptor comes from a woman between 40 and 50 years old with Graves' ophthalmopathy. This CDR3 reads CASSQDDRANHLYGYTF. CDR3 nucleotide sequence: TGCGCCAGCAGCCAAGATGACAGGGCTAATCACCTCTATGGCTACACCTTC.